The clone carrying this T cell receptor beta chain came up once. Trimming took off 4 bases at V and 2 bases at J, with 12 bases between the two ends. The CDR3 loop spans 15 amino acids. Germline V CDR1 and CDR2: MNHEY, SVGAGI. This sample is drawn from a study of T cell responses to AZD1222 COVID-19 vaccine. The data were produced by immunoSEQ multiplex PCR, yet TCRdb's version contains in-frame clones alone and is incomplete. This sample has 150,000 or so clones; under 95% occur once, and the top ten carry approximately 1.5%. The chain has TRBV6-5 and TRBJ1-3, with a possible D match to TRBD1 (5 bases). Specimen: peripheral blood, collected on day 0 of AZD1222 vaccination. This clonotype originated in an adult in good health. The CDR3 sequence is CASSSGADTGNTIYF. DNA of the CDR3: TGTGCCAGCAGTTCCGGAGCGGACACTGGAAACACCATATATTTT.